The 32 T cell receptor beta chains reported below all come from one sample, sequenced in a study of blood T cell repertoires in COVID-19. Repertoires were generated with immunoSEQ multiplex PCR, while TCRdb's copy carries only in-frame clones and drops some. The sample holds roughly 14,000 clones, 84% seen once. The sequenced sample was peripheral blood. These receptors all come from a woman aged 45-65 years with active or convalescent COVID-19.

This chain uses TRBV27 with TRBJ2-1; D is perhaps TRBD1 (6 bases). This CDR3 contains 16 residues. Germline V gene sequence: CDR1 MNHEY, CDR2 SMNVEV (reference sequence). Trimming removed 1 base from V and 12 bases from J, with 22 bases in between. The CDR3 here is CASSLLAGAFLFGQFF. The DNA for the CDR3 is TGTGCCAGCAGTTTATTGGCAGGGGCTTTTTTGTTTGGGCAGTTCTTC.

The V gene is TRBV23-1, the J gene TRBJ2-7; 8 bases map to TRBD1. TRBV23-1 is designated an ORF whose function remains uncertain. V was clipped by 3 bases and J by 5 bases; unmatched bases: 6. The CDR3 is 14 amino acids. CDR3 sequence reads: CASSHHRGFHEQYF. The CDR3 bases are TGCGCCAGCAGTCACCACAGGGGGTTCCACGAGCAGTACTTC.

As to this clone: One end of the junction varies from germline; a read error may be responsible. The chain employs TRBV7-9 and TRBJ2-3, with 10 bases identical to TRBD2. The CDR3 has 14 amino acids. Per the germline V gene, CDR1 is SEHNR and CDR2 is FQNEAQ (reference sequence). The DNA of the CDR3 is TGTGCCAGCAGCCTAGCGGGAGCGAAAGATACGCAGTATTTT. It encodes CASSLAGAKDTQYF.

The chain employs TRBV27 and TRBJ1-6; D ambiguous. V was trimmed by 2 bases and J by 0 bases, leaving 8 bases between them. This CDR3 region has 16 residues. Germline V gene lookup returns CDR1 MNHEY and CDR2 SMNVEV (reference sequence). The chain's CDR3 is CASSLSQSSYNSPLHF. The CDR3, as DNA: TGTGCCAGCAGTTTAAGCCAAAGCTCCTATAATTCACCCCTCCACTTT.

This chain links TRBV5-6 with TRBJ2-7; TRBD2 is a possible D gene (6 bases). Germline V lookup: CDR1 SGHDT, CDR2 YYEEEE. CDR3 length: 14 amino acids. With 0 bases removed from V and 3 bases from J, the gap between germline ends came to 10 bases. For the CDR3, the DNA is TGTGCCAGCAGCTTGGGGGGAGGAATCTACGAGCAGTACTTC. Residues: CASSLGGGIYEQYF.

CDR3 in DNA: TGTGCCAGCAGTTACGGGGGGACGGCCCAAGAGACCCAGTACTTC. Residues: CASSYGGTAQETQYF. The chain employs TRBV6-2 or TRBV6-3 and TRBJ2-5; D may be TRBD2 (6 bases). Looked up from germline, CDR1 is MNHEY and CDR2 is SVGEGT. The ends were cut back, 2 bases at V and 1 base at J, with 11 bases in the middle. This CDR3 is 15 amino acids long.

CDR3 protein: CASRGQGAGKNIQYF. CDR3 DNA sequence: TGTGCCAGCAGAGGACAGGGGGCAGGCAAAAACATTCAGTACTTC. V and J are TRBV28 and TRBJ2-4, with 11 nucleotides matching TRBD1. CDR3 size: 15 residues. Germline values: CDR1 MDHEN, CDR2 SYDVKM. The V and J ends lost 6 bases and 3 bases, in that order; junction bases with no gene match: 4. Looking up the rest from reference TRBV28 and TRBJ2-4 gives the full variable domain: DVKVTQSSRYLVKRTGEKVFLECVQDMDHENMFWYRQDPGLGLRLIYFSYDVKMKEKGDIPEGYSVSREKKERFSLILESASTNQTSMYLCASRGQGAGKNIQYFGAGTRLSVL.

The chain has TRBV12-5 and TRBJ2-1; D is uncertain. The length of the CDR3 is 12 residues. The V gene lost 7 bases and the J gene lost 6 bases, with 10 bases spanning the gap. Germline V gene sequence: CDR1 LGHNT, CDR2 FRNRAP. In DNA form, the CDR3 reads TGTGCTAGTGCCCTCTTTCCCAATGAGCAGTTCTTC. Its translation is CASALFPNEQFF. The full variable domain, its missing parts supplied by reference TRBV12-5 and TRBJ2-1, is DARVTQTPRHKVTEMGQEVTMRCQPILGHNTVFWYRQTMMQGLELLAYFRNRAPLDDSGMPKDRFSAEMPDATLATLKIQPSEPRDSAVYFCASALFPNEQFFGPGTRLTVL.

The chain recombines TRBV5-4 with TRBJ2-7, with D possibly being TRBD1 (6 bases). The CDR3 extends over 15 amino acids. Germline assignment: CDR1 SGHNT and CDR2 YYREEE (reference sequence). V was clipped by 3 bases and J by 2 bases, with 15 bases between them. CDR3 coding DNA: TGTGCCAGCAGCTCTGGGGGCGGCCCCCCCTACGAGCAGTACTTC. This sequence encodes CASSSGGGPPYEQYF. The variable domain in full, with the rest retrieved from reference TRBV5-4 and TRBJ2-7, is ETGVTQSPTHLIKTRGQQVTLRCSSQSGHNTVSWYQQALGQGPQFIFQYYREEENGRGNFPPRFSGLQFPNYSSELNVNALELDDSALYLCASSSGGGPPYEQYFGPGTRLTVT.

The rearrangement uses TRBV7-6 and TRBJ2-7; TRBD1 agrees at 7 bases. From germline, CDR1 is SGHVS and CDR2 FNYEAQ. Trimming removed 2 bases from V and 3 bases from J; junction bases left unmatched: 7. This CDR3 is 15 amino acids long. CDR3 sequence reads: CASSLYRDSGYEQYF. CDR3 nucleotides: TGTGCCAGCAGCTTATACCGGGACAGCGGCTACGAGCAGTACTTC.

J is TRBJ1-1 and V is TRBV14; tentatively, D is TRBD1 (5 bases). CDR1 and CDR2 (germline): SGHDN, FVKESK. V lost 4 bases to trimming and J lost 1 base, with 13 bases between them. The CDR3 loop spans 15 amino acids. The CDR3 coding sequence is TGTGCCAGCAGCCGACTCCCAGGACAGAACACTGAAGCTTTCTTT. Amino acids: CASSRLPGQNTEAFF.

Concerning this clone: Other DNA sequences in the same sample also yield this CDR3. The V gene is TRBV10-3, the J gene TRBJ2-7; 7 nucleotides match TRBD1. The CDR3 totals 15 residues. The V gene end was trimmed by 11 bases and the J gene end by 1 base; junction bases not matched to a gene: 14. The germline CDR1 and CDR2 sequences are ENHRY and SYGVKD. CDR3 nucleotide sequence: TGTGCCGCCCGCAGTGGACAGGAATTTTCCTACGAGCAGTACTTC. It yields the protein CAARSGQEFSYEQYF.

The chain carries TRBV27 and TRBJ1-2; TRBD1 might be the D (5 bases). Germline CDR1 and CDR2: MNHEY and SMNVEV (reference sequence). This CDR3 is 14 amino acids long. The germline V and J ends were trimmed by 7 bases and 0 bases, with 12 bases remaining between them. The CDR3 here is CASKPGHSNYGYTF. CDR3 DNA: TGTGCCAGCAAACCCGGACACTCTAACTATGGCTACACCTTC.

The V and J genes are TRBV5-1 and TRBJ2-5, with D possibly being TRBD1 (5 bases). Trimming stripped 0 bases from V and 4 bases from J, with 7 bases between. CDR3 length: 13 amino acids. The V gene's germline CDR1 is SGHRS and CDR2 YFSETQ. Here the CDR3 DNA reads TGCGCCAGCAGCTTGGAAGGGGCAGAGACCCAGTACTTC. Encoded protein: CASSLEGAETQYF.

This clone was seen more than once but under ten times. The rearrangement links TRBV11-2 to TRBJ2-3, with 13 bases identical to TRBD2. The CDR3 loop spans 17 amino acids. The junction had 10 bases not matched to a gene; V was cut back by 5 bases and J by 5 bases. Germline assignment: CDR1 SGHAT and CDR2 FQNNGV. CDR3 DNA: TGTGCCAGCAGCCCCTCACTAGCGGGGGGGCTATTAGATACGCAGTATTTT. Its protein is CASSPSLAGGLLDTQYF.

The genes are TRBV5-4 and TRBJ2-3, with D unclear. This CDR3 is 16 amino acids long. Germline V gene lookup returns CDR1 SGHNT and CDR2 YYREEE (reference sequence). V lost 0 bases, J lost 1 base, and 12 bases lay in between. The CDR3 protein is CASSLAAVRRTDTQYF. The CDR3 DNA reads as TGTGCCAGCAGCTTGGCGGCGGTGAGGCGCACAGATACGCAGTATTTT.

The chain links TRBV4-2 to TRBJ1-2; no reliable D call. The CDR3 runs to 17 residues. Per germline, CDR1 LGHNA and CDR2 YNFKEQ. V shed 0 bases and J shed 0 bases, with 14 bases lying between them. The DNA of the CDR3 is TGTGCCAGCAGCCAAGACGGCCAGGCCTACTCTAACTATGGCTACACCTTC. Translating it yields CASSQDGQAYSNYGYTF.

This chain connects TRBV5-1 to TRBJ1-6; D gene unclear. The germline V and J ends were trimmed by 3 bases and 4 bases, with 14 bases remaining between them. The germline V gene encodes CDR1 SGHRS and CDR2 YFSETQ. The CDR3 totals 16 residues. The CDR3 reads CASSSGSGEYNSPLHF. CDR3 in DNA: TGCGCCAGCAGCTCGGGGTCGGGAGAATATAATTCACCCCTCCACTTT.

The chain recombines TRBV5-6 with TRBJ2-7, with 9 bases lining up with TRBD2. Looked up from germline, CDR1 is SGHDT and CDR2 is YYEEEE. The J segment lost 1 base and the V segment lost 1 base, leaving 6 bases of the junction unmatched. The CDR3 extends over 16 amino acids. The CDR3 DNA sequence: TGTGCCAGCAGCTTGAGGGGACTAGCTGCTTCCTACGAGCAGTACTTC. It yields the protein CASSLRGLAASYEQYF.

This clone was observed a few times. This chain connects TRBV28 to TRBJ1-1; a possible D gene is TRBD1 (5 bases). This CDR3 comprises 14 residues. The germline V gene has CDR1 MDHEN and CDR2 SYDVKM. Trimming pared 5 bases from V and 8 bases from J, leaving 18 bases between. The CDR3 loop is CASSPSGGGREAFF. The CDR3 DNA reads TGTGCCAGCAGTCCATCTGGGGGGGGAAGGGAAGCTTTCTTT.

The chain recombines TRBV24-1 with TRBJ2-1; the D gene is possibly TRBD2 (5 bases). In germline, CDR1 is KGHDR, CDR2 SFDVKD. CDR3 length: 13 amino acids. V was cut by 3 bases and J by 5 bases, with 7 bases left in between. This CDR3 reads CATSDGSHNEQFF. In DNA form, the CDR3 reads TGTGCCACCAGTGATGGGAGTCACAATGAGCAGTTCTTC.

This rearrangement joins TRBV6-5 to TRBJ1-1, with D tentatively TRBD1 (6 bases). Looked up from germline, CDR1 is MNHEY and CDR2 is SVGAGI. V was trimmed by 5 bases and J by 1 base, leaving 8 bases between them. This CDR3 region has 13 residues. The CDR3 nucleotides are TGTGCCAGCAGTATGGACAGGAACACTGAAGCTTTCTTT. It translates to CASSMDRNTEAFF.

V usage is TRBV7-8 and J usage is TRBJ2-1, with TRBD1 matching over 7 bases. The CDR3 spans 18 residues. V lost 0 bases and J lost 0; bases outside the gene matches: 8. Germline-derived CDR1 and CDR2 are SGHVS and FQNEAQ. Here the CDR3 reads CASSLAPTGHSSYNEQFF. The CDR3 DNA follows: TGTGCCAGCAGCTTAGCGCCGACAGGGCACAGCTCCTACAATGAGCAGTTCTTC. Combining the CDR3 with reference TRBV7-8 and TRBJ2-1 gives the whole variable domain GAGVSQSPRYKVAKRGQDVALRCDPISGHVSLFWYQQALGQGPEFLTYFQNEAQLDKSGLPSDRFFAERPEGSVSTLKIQRTQQEDSAVYLCASSLAPTGHSSYNEQFFGPGTRLTVL.

V is TRBV27 and J is TRBJ2-3; 11 positions agree with TRBD2. V dropped 6 bases and J dropped 3; count of bases not matched to a gene: 5. This CDR3 has 15 residues. Germline lookup yields CDR1 MNHEY and CDR2 SMNVEV (reference sequence). This chain's CDR3 is CASSLGLAVTDTQYF. The CDR3 DNA reads as TGTGCCAGCAGCCTGGGACTAGCGGTAACAGATACGCAGTATTTT.

This clone was found once. CDR3 coding DNA: TGTGCCAGCAGTTGGGGAGCGGGAGGGCCCTCAGATACGCAGTATTTT. Its protein product is CASSWGAGGPSDTQYF. The chain is built from TRBV27 and TRBJ2-3; 10 positions agree with TRBD2. Germline-derived CDR1 and CDR2 are MNHEY and SMNVEV (reference sequence). The CDR3 has 16 amino acids. V trimming: 4 bases; J trimming: 4 bases; junction bases outside the gene matches: 8.

The chain employs TRBV28 and TRBJ1-4; D remains unclear. Germline assignment: CDR1 MDHEN and CDR2 SYDVKM. With 2 bases removed from V and 7 bases from J, the gap between germline ends came to 14 bases. There are 15 residues in the CDR3. In DNA, the CDR3 is TGTGCCAGCAGTTTAGTCCCAAGAGCTAGTGAAAAACTGTTTTTT. It is translated as CASSLVPRASEKLFF.

This chain uses TRBV20-1 with TRBJ2-3, with 11 bases lining up with TRBD2. Trimming at V came to 3 bases and at J to 2 bases, leaving 7 bases not matched to a gene. CDR1 is DFQATT, CDR2 SNEGSKA, per germline (reference sequence). This CDR3 spans 16 amino acids. As DNA, the CDR3 is TGCAGTGCTAGTGATACTAGCGGGGGTAACACAGATACGCAGTATTTT. As protein: CSASDTSGGNTDTQYF.

The chain recombines TRBV7-9 with TRBJ2-7; 8 bases line up with TRBD1. Trimming at V came to 5 bases and at J to 3 bases, leaving 0 bases not matched to a gene. CDR3 size: 12 residues. The germline gives CDR1 SEHNR, CDR2 FQNEAQ (reference sequence). The chain's CDR3 is CASSGQGYEQYF. CDR3 in DNA: TGTGCCAGCAGCGGACAGGGCTACGAGCAGTACTTC.

The CDR3 nucleotides read TGCGCCAGCAGCCCGATCCGAGGTATTGACGAAAAACTGTTTTTT. Translating gives CASSPIRGIDEKLFF. V and J are TRBV4-1 and TRBJ1-4; D remains ambiguous. CDR3 size: 15 residues. Germline V CDR1 and CDR2: MGHRA, YSYEKL. Trimming left V 4 bases short and J 8 bases short, with 17 bases between.

The chain uses TRBV19 and TRBJ2-3; the match to TRBD2 covers 11 bases. V lost 2 bases to trimming and J lost 3 bases; unmatched junction nucleotides: 13. From germline, CDR1 is LNHDA and CDR2 SQIVND (reference sequence). This CDR3 contains 19 residues. The CDR3 sequence is CASSIIFRLAGGPTDTQYF. The CDR3 DNA reads as TGTGCCAGTAGTATAATTTTCCGGCTAGCGGGGGGCCCTACAGATACGCAGTATTTT.

The rearrangement links TRBV24-1 to TRBJ2-7; 9 nucleotides line up with TRBD2. Germline V gene sequence: CDR1 KGHDR, CDR2 SFDVKD. V gave up 1 base and J gave up 2 bases; unmatched junction bases: 2. The CDR3 spans 15 residues. The chain's CDR3 is CATSDLAGGTYEQYF. CDR3 nucleotides: TGTGCCACCAGTGATTTAGCGGGAGGCACCTACGAGCAGTACTTC.

The chain uses TRBV19 and TRBJ2-7; D is perhaps TRBD1 (5 bases). The CDR3 has 13 amino acids. Germline V lookup: CDR1 LNHDA, CDR2 SQIVND (reference sequence). V lost 10 bases, J lost 3 bases, and 16 bases lay in between. This chain's CDR3 is CATEDTLNYEQYF. In nucleotides, the CDR3 is TGTGCCACCGAGGACACCCTAAACTACGAGCAGTACTTC.